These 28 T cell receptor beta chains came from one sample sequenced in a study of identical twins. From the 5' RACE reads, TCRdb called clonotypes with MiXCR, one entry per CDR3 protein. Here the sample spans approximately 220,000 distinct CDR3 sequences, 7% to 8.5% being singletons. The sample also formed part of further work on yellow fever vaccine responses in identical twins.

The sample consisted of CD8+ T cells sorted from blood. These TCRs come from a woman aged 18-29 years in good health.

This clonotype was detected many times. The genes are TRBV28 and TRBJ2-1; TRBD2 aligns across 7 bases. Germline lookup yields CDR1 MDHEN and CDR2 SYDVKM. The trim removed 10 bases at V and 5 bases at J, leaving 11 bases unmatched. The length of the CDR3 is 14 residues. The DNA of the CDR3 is TGTGCCACACAAGGCGGGAGAAACCACAATGAGCAGTTCTTC. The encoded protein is CATQGGRNHNEQFF.

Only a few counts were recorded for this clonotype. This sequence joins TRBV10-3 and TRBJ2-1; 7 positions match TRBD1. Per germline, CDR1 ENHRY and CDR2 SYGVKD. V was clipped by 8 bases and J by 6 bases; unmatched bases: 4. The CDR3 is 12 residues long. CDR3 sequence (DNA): TGTGCCATCGGGACAGAGAGCAATGAGCAGTTCTTC. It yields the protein CAIGTESNEQFF.

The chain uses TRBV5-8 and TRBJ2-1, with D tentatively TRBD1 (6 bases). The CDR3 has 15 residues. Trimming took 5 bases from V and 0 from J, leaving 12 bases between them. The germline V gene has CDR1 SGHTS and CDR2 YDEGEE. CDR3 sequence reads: CASRLGQFSYNEQFF. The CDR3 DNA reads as TGTGCCAGCAGGTTAGGACAGTTCTCCTACAATGAGCAGTTCTTC.

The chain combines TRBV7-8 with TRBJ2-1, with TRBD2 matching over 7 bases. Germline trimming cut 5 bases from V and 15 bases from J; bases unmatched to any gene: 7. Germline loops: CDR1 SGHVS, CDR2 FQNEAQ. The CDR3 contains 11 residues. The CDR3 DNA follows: TGTGCCAGCAGCCTGGGACTATTGTGGTTCTTC. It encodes CASSLGLLWFF.

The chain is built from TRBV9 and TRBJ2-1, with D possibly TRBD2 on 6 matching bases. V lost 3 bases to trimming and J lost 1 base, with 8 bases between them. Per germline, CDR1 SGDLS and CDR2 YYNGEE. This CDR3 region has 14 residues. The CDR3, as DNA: TGTGCCAGCAGCGCGGGGACTTCCTACAATGAGCAGTTCTTC. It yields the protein CASSAGTSYNEQFF.

CDR3 sequence (DNA): TGCAGTGCTGCCCAGCCCCCGAGGGCAGAAACTAGCACAGATACGCAGTATTTT. Translation: CSAAQPPRAETSTDTQYF. This chain connects TRBV20-1 to TRBJ2-3; D might be TRBD2 (5 bases). CDR1 is DFQATT and CDR2 is SNEGSKA in the germline V gene (reference sequence). V was trimmed by 5 bases and J by 0 bases, leaving 24 bases between them. CDR3 size: 18 residues.

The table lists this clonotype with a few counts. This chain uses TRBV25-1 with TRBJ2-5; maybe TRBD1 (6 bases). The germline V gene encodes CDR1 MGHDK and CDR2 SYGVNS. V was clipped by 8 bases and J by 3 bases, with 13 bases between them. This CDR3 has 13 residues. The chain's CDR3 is CASLSRGEETQYF. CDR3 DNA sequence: TGTGCCAGCCTGAGCAGGGGAGAAGAGACCCAGTACTTC.

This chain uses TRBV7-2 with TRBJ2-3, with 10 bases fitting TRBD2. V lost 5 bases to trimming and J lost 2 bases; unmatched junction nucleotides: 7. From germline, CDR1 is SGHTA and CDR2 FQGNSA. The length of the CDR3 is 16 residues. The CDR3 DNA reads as TGTGCCAGCAGCCCCCCTAGCGGGGGTTACACAGATACGCAGTATTTT. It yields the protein CASSPPSGGYTDTQYF.

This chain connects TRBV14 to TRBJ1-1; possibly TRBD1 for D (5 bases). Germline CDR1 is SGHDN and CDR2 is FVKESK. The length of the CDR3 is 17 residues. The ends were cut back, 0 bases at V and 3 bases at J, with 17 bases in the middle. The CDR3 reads CASSQDYSGLGDTEAFF. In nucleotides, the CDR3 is TGTGCCAGCAGCCAAGATTACTCAGGGTTGGGGGACACTGAAGCTTTCTTT.

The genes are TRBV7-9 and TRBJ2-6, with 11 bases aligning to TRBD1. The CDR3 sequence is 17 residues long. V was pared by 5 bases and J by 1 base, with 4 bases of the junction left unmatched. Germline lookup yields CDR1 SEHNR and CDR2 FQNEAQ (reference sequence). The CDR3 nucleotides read TGTGCCAGCAGCATCCGGGACAGGGGGTCTGGGGCCAACGTCCTGACTTTC. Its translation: CASSIRDRGSGANVLTF.

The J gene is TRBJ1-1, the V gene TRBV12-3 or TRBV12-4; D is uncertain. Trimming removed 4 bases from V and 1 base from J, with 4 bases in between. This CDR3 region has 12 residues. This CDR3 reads CASSWRNTEAFF. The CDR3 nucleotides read TGTGCCAGCAGTTGGAGGAACACTGAAGCTTTCTTT.

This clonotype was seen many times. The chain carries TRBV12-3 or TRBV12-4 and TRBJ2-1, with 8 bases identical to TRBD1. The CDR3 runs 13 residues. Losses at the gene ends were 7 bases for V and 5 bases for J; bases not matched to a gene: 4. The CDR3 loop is CASTSTGDNEQFF. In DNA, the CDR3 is TGTGCCAGCACCTCGACAGGGGACAATGAGCAGTTCTTC.

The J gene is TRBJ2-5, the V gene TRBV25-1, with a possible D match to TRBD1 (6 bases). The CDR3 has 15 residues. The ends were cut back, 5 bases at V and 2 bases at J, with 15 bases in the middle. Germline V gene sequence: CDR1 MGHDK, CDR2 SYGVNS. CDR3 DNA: TGTGCCAGCAGTAATGTCGTTGGACAGCAAGAGACCCAGTACTTC. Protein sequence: CASSNVVGQQETQYF.

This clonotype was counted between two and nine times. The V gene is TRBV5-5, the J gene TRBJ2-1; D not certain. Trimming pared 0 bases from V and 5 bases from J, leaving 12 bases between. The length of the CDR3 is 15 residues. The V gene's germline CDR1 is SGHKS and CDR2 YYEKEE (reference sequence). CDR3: CASSLGATTHNEQFF. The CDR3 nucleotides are TGTGCCAGCAGCTTGGGGGCTACTACTCACAATGAGCAGTTCTTC.

The CDR3 region is CASSLVTGGKETQYF. DNA for the CDR3: TGTGCCAGCAGCTTAGTGACAGGGGGGAAAGAGACCCAGTACTTC. The J gene is TRBJ2-5, the V gene TRBV7-8; 9 nucleotides line up with TRBD1. Germline CDR1 reads SGHVS; CDR2 reads FQNEAQ. This CDR3 is 15 amino acids long. Unmatched junction bases numbered 3, after V lost 1 base and J lost 3 bases.

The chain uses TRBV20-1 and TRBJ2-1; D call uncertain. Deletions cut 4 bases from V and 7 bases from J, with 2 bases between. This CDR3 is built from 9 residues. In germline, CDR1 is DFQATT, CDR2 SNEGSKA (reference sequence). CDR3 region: CSATNEQFF. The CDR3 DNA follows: TGCAGTGCTACGAATGAGCAGTTCTTC.

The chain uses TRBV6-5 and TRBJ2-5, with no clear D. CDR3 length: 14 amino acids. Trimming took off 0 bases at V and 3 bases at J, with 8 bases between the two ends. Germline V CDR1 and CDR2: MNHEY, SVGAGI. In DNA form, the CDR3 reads TGTGCCAGCAGTTACTCATGGACCGAAGAGACCCAGTACTTC. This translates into CASSYSWTEETQYF.

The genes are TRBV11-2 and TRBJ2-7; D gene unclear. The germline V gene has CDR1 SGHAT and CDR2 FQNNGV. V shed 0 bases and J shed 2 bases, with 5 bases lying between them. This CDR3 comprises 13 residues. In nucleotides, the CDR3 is TGTGCCAGCAGCTTAGATTACGCCTACGAGCAGTACGTC. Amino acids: CASSLDYAYEQYV.

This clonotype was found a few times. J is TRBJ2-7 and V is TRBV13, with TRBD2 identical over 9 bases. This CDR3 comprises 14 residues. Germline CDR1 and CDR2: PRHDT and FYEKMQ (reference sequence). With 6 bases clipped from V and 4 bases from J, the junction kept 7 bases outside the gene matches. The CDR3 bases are TGTGCCAGCAGGAAGCGGGGGGCTATATACGAGCAGTACGTC. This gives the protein CASRKRGAIYEQYV.

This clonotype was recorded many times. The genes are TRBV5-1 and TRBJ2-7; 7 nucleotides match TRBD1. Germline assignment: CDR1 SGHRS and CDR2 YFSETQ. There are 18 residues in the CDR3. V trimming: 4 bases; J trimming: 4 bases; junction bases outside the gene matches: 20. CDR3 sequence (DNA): TGCGCCAGCAGCGTAGAAGGGACAGCGTCCGGTATCCTATACGAGCAGTACGTC. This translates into CASSVEGTASGILYEQYV.

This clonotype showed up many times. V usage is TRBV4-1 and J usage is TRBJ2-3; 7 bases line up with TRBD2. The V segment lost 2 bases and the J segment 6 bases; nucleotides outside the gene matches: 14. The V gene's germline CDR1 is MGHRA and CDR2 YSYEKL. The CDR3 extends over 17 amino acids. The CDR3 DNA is TGCGCCAGCAGCCAACCTTATCAGGGAGGGAGGGCGGATACGCAGTATTTT. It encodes CASSQPYQGGRADTQYF.

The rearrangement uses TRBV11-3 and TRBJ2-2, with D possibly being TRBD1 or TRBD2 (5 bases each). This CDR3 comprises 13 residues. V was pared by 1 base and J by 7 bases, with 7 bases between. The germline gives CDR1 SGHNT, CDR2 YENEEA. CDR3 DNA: TGTGCCAGCAGCTTAGCGAGGGGCGGGGAGCTGTTTTTT. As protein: CASSLARGGELFF.

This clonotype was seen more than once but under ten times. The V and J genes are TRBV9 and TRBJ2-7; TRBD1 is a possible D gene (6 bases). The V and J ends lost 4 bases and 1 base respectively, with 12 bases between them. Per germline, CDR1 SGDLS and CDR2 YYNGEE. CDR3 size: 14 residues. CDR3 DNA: TGTGCCAGCAGCAGGACAGATACTTCCTACGAGCAGTACTTC. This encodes CASSRTDTSYEQYF.

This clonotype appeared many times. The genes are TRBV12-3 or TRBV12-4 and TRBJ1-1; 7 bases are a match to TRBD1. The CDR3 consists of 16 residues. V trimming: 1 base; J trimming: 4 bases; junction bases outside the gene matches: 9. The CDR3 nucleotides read TGTGCCAGCAGTTTAGTGTCGGAGGGGGCCAGCACTGAAGCTTTCTTT. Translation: CASSLVSEGASTEAFF.

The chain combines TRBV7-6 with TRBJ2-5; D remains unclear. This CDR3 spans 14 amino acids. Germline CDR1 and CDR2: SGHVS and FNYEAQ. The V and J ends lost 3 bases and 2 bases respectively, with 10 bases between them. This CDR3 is CASSLGVVQETQYF. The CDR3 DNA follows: TGTGCCAGCAGCTTGGGTGTTGTACAAGAGACCCAGTACTTC.

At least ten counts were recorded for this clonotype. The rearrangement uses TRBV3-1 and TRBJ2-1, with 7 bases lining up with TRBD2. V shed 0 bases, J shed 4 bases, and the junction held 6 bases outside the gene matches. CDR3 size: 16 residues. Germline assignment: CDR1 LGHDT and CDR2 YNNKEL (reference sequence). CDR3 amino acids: CASSQDSGGGYNEQFF. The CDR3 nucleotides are TGTGCCAGCAGCCAAGATTCGGGAGGAGGGTACAATGAGCAGTTCTTC.

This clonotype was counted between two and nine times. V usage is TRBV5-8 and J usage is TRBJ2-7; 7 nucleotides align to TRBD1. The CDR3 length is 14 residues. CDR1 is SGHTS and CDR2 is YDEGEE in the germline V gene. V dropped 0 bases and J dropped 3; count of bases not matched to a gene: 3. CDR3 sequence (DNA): TGTGCCAGCAGCTTGGGGGACAGCTACTACGAGCAGTACGTC. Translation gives CASSLGDSYYEQYV.

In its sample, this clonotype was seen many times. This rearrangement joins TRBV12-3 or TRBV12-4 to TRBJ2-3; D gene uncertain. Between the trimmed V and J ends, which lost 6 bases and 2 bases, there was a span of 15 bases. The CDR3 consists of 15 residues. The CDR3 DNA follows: TGTGCCAGCAGCGTACACCGGTGGGACACAGATACGCAGTATTTT. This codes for CASSVHRWDTDTQYF.